What follows are 27 T cell receptor beta chains derived from one specimen sequenced in a study of T cell responses to AZD1222 COVID-19 vaccine. Sequencing was performed with immunoSEQ multiplex PCR; in TCRdb, only in-frame clones are kept and a portion is missing. The data hold more than 80,000 clones, with approximately 90% observed a single time. This specimen was peripheral blood, taken on day 0 of AZD1222 vaccination. The receptors were gathered from an adult in good health.

V usage is TRBV11-2 and J usage is TRBJ2-3; D gene uncertain. The germline gives CDR1 SGHAT, CDR2 FQNNGV. The CDR3 is 14 residues long. V shed 2 bases and J shed 5 bases, with 11 bases lying between them. CDR3 sequence reads: CASSLLTSIDTQYF. CDR3 DNA sequence: TGTGCCAGCAGCTTACTGACTTCTATAGATACGCAGTATTTT.

The J gene is TRBJ2-1, the V gene TRBV11-2; 13 bases map to TRBD2. The CDR3 sequence is 16 residues long. The V segment lost 4 bases and the J segment 6 bases; nucleotides outside the gene matches: 6. Germline V gene lookup returns CDR1 SGHAT and CDR2 FQNNGV. In DNA, the CDR3 is TGTGCCAGCAGCTCCCGGACTAGCGGGAGACTCAATGAGCAGTTCTTC. It encodes CASSSRTSGRLNEQFF.

The chain joins TRBV7-3 to TRBJ2-1, with 7 bases identical to TRBD2. The CDR3 is 15 amino acids. The germline V gene encodes CDR1 SGHTA and CDR2 FQGTGA. Trimming at V came to 5 bases and at J to 2 bases, leaving 6 bases not matched to a gene. The CDR3 DNA follows: TGTGCCAGCAGCAACTCGGGAGGTCCCTACAATGAGCAGTTCTTC. This sequence encodes CASSNSGGPYNEQFF.

The rearrangement links TRBV5-1 to TRBJ2-5, with TRBD2 as a possible D gene (6 bases). The CDR3 runs to 16 residues. Germline CDR1 reads SGHRS; CDR2 reads YFSETQ. The V and J ends lost 4 bases and 2 bases respectively, with 18 bases between them. Here the CDR3 DNA reads TGCGCCAGCAGCCCCCCCCGACTAGGTATTCAAGAGACCCAGTACTTC. This translates into CASSPPRLGIQETQYF.

The chain joins TRBV5-5 to TRBJ1-2; unclear D gene. Trimming took 4 bases from V and 4 from J, leaving 14 bases between them. Germline V gene sequence: CDR1 SGHKS, CDR2 YYEKEE (reference sequence). The CDR3 runs 14 residues. The CDR3 nucleotides are TGTGCCAGCAGCCCCGGAGACTTAAGCTATGGCTACACCTTC. Amino acids: CASSPGDLSYGYTF.

Concerning this clone itself: Other DNA sequences of this sample code for an identical CDR3. The chain carries TRBV6-1 and TRBJ1-1; D is unresolved. CDR1 is MNHNS and CDR2 is SASEGT in the germline V gene. This CDR3 comprises 13 residues. Between the trimmed V and J ends, which lost 2 bases and 2 bases, there was a span of 6 bases. CDR3 sequence reads: CASSEWGNTEAFF. DNA of the CDR3: TGTGCCAGCAGTGAATGGGGAAACACTGAAGCTTTCTTT.

This clone was recorded only once. The chain joins TRBV19 to TRBJ2-7; unclear D gene. This CDR3 has 13 residues. Germline-derived CDR1 and CDR2 are LNHDA and SQIVND (reference sequence). Between the trimmed V and J ends, which lost 4 bases and 2 bases, there was a span of 9 bases. The CDR3: CASSKSGTYEQYF. CDR3 bases: TGTGCCAGTAGTAAATCTGGGACCTACGAGCAGTACTTC.

V gene TRBV19 combines with J gene TRBJ1-2; D may be TRBD1 (6 bases). The CDR3 has 15 residues. Per germline, CDR1 LNHDA and CDR2 SQIVND (reference sequence). V dropped 4 bases and J dropped 2 bases, with 14 bases sitting between them. The CDR3 region is CASSTLDSLNYGYTF. As DNA, the CDR3 is TGTGCCAGTAGTACCCTGGACAGCCTAAACTATGGCTACACCTTC.

This chain uses TRBV7-2 with TRBJ2-7; perhaps TRBD1 as D (5 bases). Germline V gene sequence: CDR1 SGHTA, CDR2 FQGNSA. The V end lost 1 base, the J end lost 3 bases, and 10 bases lay between the germline ends. The CDR3 length is 14 residues. CDR3: CASSLDWQGYEQYF. CDR3 in DNA: TGTGCCAGCAGCTTAGACTGGCAGGGCTACGAGCAGTACTTC.

The CDR3, as DNA: TGTGCCAGCAGTTTACTGACGGGAGATGGCACAGATACGCAGTATTTT. It encodes CASSLLTGDGTDTQYF. The chain combines TRBV27 with TRBJ2-3; a weak D match, TRBD2 (6 bases). This CDR3 has 16 residues. Germline V CDR1 and CDR2: MNHEY, SMNVEV (reference sequence). Trimming removed 2 bases at V and 1 base at J, with 13 bases between.

This clone was observed once. The chain couples TRBV19 to TRBJ2-7, with D perhaps matching TRBD1 or TRBD2 (5 bases each). CDR3 length: 14 amino acids. Trimming removed 10 bases from V and 3 bases from J, with 19 bases in between. The germline V gene has CDR1 LNHDA and CDR2 SQIVND (reference sequence). The CDR3 nucleotides are TGTGCCACCACAACCCGGGACGGAAGCTACGAGCAGTACTTC. Translated: CATTTRDGSYEQYF.

This clone has a count of ten or more. The chain uses TRBV7-9 and TRBJ1-2; D is ambiguous. The germline V gene encodes CDR1 SEHNR and CDR2 FQNEAQ (reference sequence). V lost 2 bases to trimming and J lost 7 bases, with 11 bases between them. The CDR3 extends over 13 amino acids. The CDR3, as DNA: TGTGCCAGCAGCTTATCCCCCGATTTTGGCTACACCTTC. This gives the protein CASSLSPDFGYTF. Full variable domain (rest looked up from reference TRBV7-9 and TRBJ1-2): DTGVSQNPRHKITKRGQNVTFRCDPISEHNRLYWYRQTLGQGPEFLTYFQNEAQLEKSRLLSDRFSAERPKGSFSTLEIQRTEQGDSAMYLCASSLSPDFGYTFGSGTRLTVV.

The chain joins TRBV5-4 to TRBJ1-5; 7 nucleotides line up with TRBD1. V was pared by 4 bases and J by 5 bases, with 6 bases of the junction left unmatched. Germline CDR1 SGHNT, CDR2 YYREEE (reference sequence). This CDR3 is 14 amino acids long. CDR3: CASSRGGGDQPQHF. In nucleotides, the CDR3 is TGTGCCAGCAGCAGAGGGGGCGGGGATCAGCCCCAGCATTTT.

The chain joins TRBV28 to TRBJ1-1; 9 bases fit TRBD1. Germline lookup yields CDR1 MDHEN and CDR2 SYDVKM. J lost 11 bases, V lost 3 bases, and 7 bases had no gene match. The CDR3 extends over 13 amino acids. CDR3 nucleotide sequence: TGTGCCAGCAGTTTTCCGGGACAGGGCACGGCTTTCTTT. Translating gives CASSFPGQGTAFF.

This chain connects TRBV5-1 to TRBJ2-7, with TRBD1 identical over 9 bases. V lost 4 bases, J lost 5 bases, and 10 bases stayed unmatched. This CDR3 contains 15 residues. The germline V gene has CDR1 SGHRS and CDR2 YFSETQ. The CDR3 DNA is TGCGCCAGCAGCACTAACGGACAGGGGATCGACGAGCAGTACTTC. This codes for CASSTNGQGIDEQYF.

The CDR3 sequence: CASSPSGAHTEAFF. As DNA, the CDR3 is TGTGCCAGCAGCCCCTCAGGGGCGCACACTGAAGCTTTCTTT. The gene calls are TRBV14 and TRBJ1-1, with D possibly matching TRBD1 (6 bases). CDR3 length: 14 residues. Germline V CDR1 and CDR2: SGHDN, FVKESK. The V end was cut by 4 bases, the J end by 3 bases, with 12 bases between.

This clone was counted between two and nine times. The V gene is TRBV10-1, the J gene TRBJ2-1, with D perhaps matching TRBD1 (6 bases). The ends were cut back, 0 bases at V and 6 bases at J, with 15 bases in the middle. Per germline, CDR1 WNHNN and CDR2 SYGVQD (reference sequence). The CDR3 sequence is 16 residues long. This chain's CDR3 is CASSESTVQGINEQFF. The CDR3 bases are TGCGCCAGCAGTGAGTCCACCGTACAGGGCATCAATGAGCAGTTCTTC.

The V and J genes are TRBV28 and TRBJ2-5; no firm D call. Germline V CDR1 and CDR2: MDHEN, SYDVKM. The V end was cut by 7 bases, the J end by 7 bases, with 19 bases between. CDR3 length: 14 residues. The CDR3 sequence: CASIRPGPSGTQYF. The CDR3 nucleotides are TGTGCCAGCATTAGACCCGGGCCCTCCGGGACCCAGTACTTC.

This clone came up once. This chain links TRBV6-5 with TRBJ2-1; TRBD1 might be the D (5 bases). CDR3 length equals 12 residues. The germline V gene has CDR1 MNHEY and CDR2 SVGAGI. Trimming stripped 5 bases from V and 9 bases from J, with 11 bases between. This CDR3 reads CASSQSGAEQFF. Here the CDR3 DNA reads TGTGCCAGCAGTCAGAGTGGGGCTGAGCAGTTCTTC.

The chain links TRBV3-1 (or the pseudogene TRBV3-2) to TRBJ1-5; no clear D gene. The CDR3 runs 14 residues. The V end lost 1 base, the J end lost 5 bases, and 9 bases lay between the germline ends. Looked up from germline, CDR1 is LGHDT and CDR2 is YNNKEL (reference sequence). The CDR3 spells CASSQGITYQPQHF. The CDR3 DNA reads as TGTGCCAGCAGCCAAGGCATAACATATCAGCCCCAGCATTTT.

The V call is TRBV2, the J call TRBJ1-2; D is possibly TRBD1 (6 bases). V lost 5 bases, J lost 0 bases, and 10 bases lay in between. There are 14 residues in the CDR3. CDR1 SNHLY and CDR2 FYNNEI come from the germline V gene. CDR3 in amino acids: CASSTGTPNYGYTF. The CDR3 DNA reads TGTGCCAGCAGTACCGGGACACCTAACTATGGCTACACCTTC.

The chain uses TRBV4-2 and TRBJ1-2; D possibly corresponds to TRBD1 (6 bases). This CDR3 has 17 amino acids. Germline CDR1 and CDR2: LGHNA and YNFKEQ. With 0 bases removed from V and 7 bases from J, the gap between germline ends came to 21 bases. The CDR3 sequence is CASSQEAGTTKMGGYTF. The DNA for the CDR3 is TGTGCCAGCAGCCAAGAGGCTGGGACAACAAAAATGGGTGGCTACACCTTC.

This clone was picked up a small number of times. The chain joins TRBV28 to TRBJ1-5; possible D gene TRBD1, 6 bases. Trimming pared 3 bases from V and 7 bases from J, leaving 13 bases between. The CDR3 spans 14 residues. Germline V gene lookup returns CDR1 MDHEN and CDR2 SYDVKM. CDR3 residues: CASSFHREGQPQHF. CDR3 DNA: TGTGCCAGCAGTTTTCACAGGGAGGGACAGCCCCAGCATTTT.

The V gene is TRBV30, the J gene TRBJ1-5, with 7 bases aligning to TRBD1. The CDR3 spans 16 residues. CDR1 is GTSNPN, CDR2 SVGIG, per germline (reference sequence). The ends lost 3 bases at V and 0 bases at J; junction bases unmatched: 8. The CDR3 nucleotides read TGTGCCTGGAGGTCAGGGGGGATCATTAGCAATCAGCCCCAGCATTTT. It encodes CAWRSGGIISNQPQHF.

The chain carries TRBV18 and TRBJ1-3; no clear D gene. The CDR3 totals 14 residues. Germline CDR1 reads KGHSH; CDR2 reads LQKENI. V was clipped by 0 bases and J by 8 bases, with 11 bases between them. The CDR3 here is CASSPPASRDTIYF. CDR3 in DNA: TGTGCCAGCTCACCACCGGCGAGCCGGGACACCATATATTTT.

The chain uses TRBV2 and TRBJ2-1; 9 bases fit TRBD2. Germline V gives CDR1 SNHLY, CDR2 FYNNEI. The CDR3 length is 16 residues. V shed 4 bases and J 1 base; nucleotides not matched to a gene: 5. CDR3 protein: CASSGPTSGSYNEQFF. In DNA, the CDR3 is TGTGCCAGCAGTGGTCCGACTAGCGGTTCCTACAATGAGCAGTTCTTC.

The chain has TRBV9 and TRBJ2-5; possibly TRBD1 or TRBD2 for D (5 bases each). V shed 0 bases and J shed 1 base, with 7 bases lying between them. The length of the CDR3 is 14 residues. In germline, CDR1 is SGDLS, CDR2 YYNGEE. This CDR3 is CASSVAGTQETQYF. The CDR3 DNA follows: TGTGCCAGCAGCGTAGCTGGGACCCAAGAGACCCAGTACTTC.